This T cell receptor (beta chain) was profiled in a study of blood T cells in healthy people across ages. Regarding the study as a whole: Across the age range, TCR beta diversity per million T cells fell in a roughly linear way. More naive CD4+ cells and higher diversity were found in long-lived than in aged donors.

A minimum of 6 million PBMCs was isolated per sample. The CDR3 runs 16 residues. Trimming at V came to 1 base and at J to 4 bases, leaving 9 bases not matched to a gene. From germline, CDR1 is LGHDT and CDR2 YNNKEL (reference sequence). In the case of this clonotype: Its antigen is currently unknown.

A second PCR of about 7 to 12 cycles used a sample-barcoded 5' primer and a J-beta primer mix. TCRdb analysed the 5' RACE reads with MiXCR anew, one entry per CDR3 protein. This table has 660,000 or so distinct CDR3 sequences, 45% to 65% appearing once. The receptor's source is a man between 60 and 75 years old in good health. Specimen: blood. The chain has TRBV3-1 and TRBJ1-1, with 7 positions matching TRBD1. CDR3 residues: CASSQASAGGGTEAFF. DNA for the CDR3: TGTGCCAGCAGCCAAGCCTCAGCAGGGGGGGGCACTGAAGCTTTCTTT. Full variable domain (remainder filled in from reference TRBV3-1 and TRBJ1-1): DTAVSQTPKYLVTQMGNDKSIKCEQNLGHDTMYWYKQDSKKFLKIMFSYNNKELIINETVPNRFSPKSPDKAHLNLHINSLELGDSAVYFCASSQASAGGGTEAFFGQGTRLTVV.